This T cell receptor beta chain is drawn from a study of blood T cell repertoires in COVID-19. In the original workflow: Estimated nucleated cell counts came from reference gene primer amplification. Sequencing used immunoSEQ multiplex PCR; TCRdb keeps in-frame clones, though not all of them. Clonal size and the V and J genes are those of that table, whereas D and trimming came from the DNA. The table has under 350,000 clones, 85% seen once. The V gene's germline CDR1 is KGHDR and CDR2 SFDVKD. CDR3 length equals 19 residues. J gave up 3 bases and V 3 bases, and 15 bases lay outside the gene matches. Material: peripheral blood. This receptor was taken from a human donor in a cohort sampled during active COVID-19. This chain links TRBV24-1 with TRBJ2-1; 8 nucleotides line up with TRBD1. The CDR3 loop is CATSDTKPHQGAGYNEQFF. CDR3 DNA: TGTGCCACCAGTGATACCAAGCCACACCAGGGGGCGGGCTACAATGAGCAGTTCTTC.